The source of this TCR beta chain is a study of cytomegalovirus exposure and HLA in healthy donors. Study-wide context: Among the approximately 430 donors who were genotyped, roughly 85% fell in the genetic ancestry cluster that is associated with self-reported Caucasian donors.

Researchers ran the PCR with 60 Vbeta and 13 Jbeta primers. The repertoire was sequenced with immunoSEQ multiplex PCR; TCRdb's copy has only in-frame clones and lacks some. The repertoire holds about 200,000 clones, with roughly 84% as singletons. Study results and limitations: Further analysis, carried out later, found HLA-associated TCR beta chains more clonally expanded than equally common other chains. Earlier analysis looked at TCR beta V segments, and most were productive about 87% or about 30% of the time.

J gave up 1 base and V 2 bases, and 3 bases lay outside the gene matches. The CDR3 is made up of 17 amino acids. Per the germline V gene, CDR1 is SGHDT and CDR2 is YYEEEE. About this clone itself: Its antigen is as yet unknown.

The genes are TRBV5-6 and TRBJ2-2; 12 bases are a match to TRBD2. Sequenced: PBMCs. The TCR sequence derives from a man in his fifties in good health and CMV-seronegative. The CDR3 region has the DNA TGTGCCAGCAGCTTACCGGGACTAGCGGGGAACACCGGGGAGCTGTTTTTT. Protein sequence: CASSLPGLAGNTGELFF.